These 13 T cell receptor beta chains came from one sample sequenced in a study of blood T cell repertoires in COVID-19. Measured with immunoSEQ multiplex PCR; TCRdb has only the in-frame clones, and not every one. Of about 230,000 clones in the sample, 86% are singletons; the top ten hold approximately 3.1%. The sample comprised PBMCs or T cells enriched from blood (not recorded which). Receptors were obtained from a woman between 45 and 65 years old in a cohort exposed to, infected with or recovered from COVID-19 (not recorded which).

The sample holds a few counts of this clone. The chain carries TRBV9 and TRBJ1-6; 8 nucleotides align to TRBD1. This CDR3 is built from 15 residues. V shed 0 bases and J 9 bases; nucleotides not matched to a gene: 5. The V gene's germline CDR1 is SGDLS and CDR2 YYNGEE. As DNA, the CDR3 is TGTGCCAGCAGCGTAGGGTCAGGGGGCGCTTCACCCCTCCACTTT. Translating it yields CASSVGSGGASPLHF. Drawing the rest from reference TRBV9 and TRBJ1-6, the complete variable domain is DSGVTQTPKHLITATGQRVTLRCSPRSGDLSVYWYQQSLDQGLQFLIQYYNGEERAKGNILERFSAQQFPDLHSELNLSSLELGDSALYFCASSVGSGGASPLHFGNGTRLTVT.

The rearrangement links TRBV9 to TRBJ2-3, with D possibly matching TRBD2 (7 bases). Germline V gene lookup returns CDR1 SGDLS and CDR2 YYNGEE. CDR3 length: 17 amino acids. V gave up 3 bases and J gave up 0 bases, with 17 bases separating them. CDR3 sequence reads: CASSEAIGGPSTDTQYF. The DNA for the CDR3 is TGTGCCAGCAGCGAGGCAATCGGGGGGCCTAGCACAGATACGCAGTATTTT.

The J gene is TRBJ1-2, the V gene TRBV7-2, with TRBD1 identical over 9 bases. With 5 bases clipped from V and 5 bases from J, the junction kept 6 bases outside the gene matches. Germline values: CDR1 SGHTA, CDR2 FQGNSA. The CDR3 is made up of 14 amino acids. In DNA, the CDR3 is TGTGCCAGCAGCCCAAGGGACAGGGTTTATGGCTACACCTTC. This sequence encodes CASSPRDRVYGYTF.

Written as DNA, the CDR3 is TGTGCCAGCAGCGGGACTACAAACACCGGGGAGCTGTTTTTT. It codes for CASSGTTNTGELFF. The J gene is TRBJ2-2, the V gene TRBV5-4; TRBD2 agrees at 7 bases. CDR1 is SGHNT, CDR2 YYREEE, per germline (reference sequence). CDR3 length: 14 residues. V lost 4 bases and J lost 2; bases outside the gene matches: 2.

DNA of the CDR3: TGTGCCAGCAGCGTAGCTCCGGGAACAGGGAACTATGGCTACACCTTC. As protein: CASSVAPGTGNYGYTF. The chain uses TRBV9 and TRBJ1-2; a possible D gene is TRBD1 (6 bases). Between the trimmed V and J ends, which lost 0 bases and 2 bases, there was a span of 14 bases. CDR3 length equals 16 residues. Germline lookup yields CDR1 SGDLS and CDR2 YYNGEE.

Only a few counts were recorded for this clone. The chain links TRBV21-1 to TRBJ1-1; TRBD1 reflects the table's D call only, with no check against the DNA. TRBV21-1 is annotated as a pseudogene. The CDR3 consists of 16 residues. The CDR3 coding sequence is TGTGCCAGCAGCATTGGCGGGGACAGGTTGTCCACTGAAGCTTTCTTT. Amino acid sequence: CASSIGGDRLSTEAFF.

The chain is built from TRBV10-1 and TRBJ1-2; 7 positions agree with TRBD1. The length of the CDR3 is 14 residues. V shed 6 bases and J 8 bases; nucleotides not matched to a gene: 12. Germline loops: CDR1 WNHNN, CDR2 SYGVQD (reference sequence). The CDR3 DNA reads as TGCGCCAGCAGCAACGACAGGGAGTTAAAAGGCTACACCTTC. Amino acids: CASSNDRELKGYTF.

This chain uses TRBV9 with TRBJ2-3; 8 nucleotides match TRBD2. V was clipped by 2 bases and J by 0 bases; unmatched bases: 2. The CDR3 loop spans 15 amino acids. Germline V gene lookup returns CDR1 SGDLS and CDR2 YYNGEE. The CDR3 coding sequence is TGTGCCAGCAGCGTTAGCGGGGTTAGCACAGATACGCAGTATTTT. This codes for CASSVSGVSTDTQYF.

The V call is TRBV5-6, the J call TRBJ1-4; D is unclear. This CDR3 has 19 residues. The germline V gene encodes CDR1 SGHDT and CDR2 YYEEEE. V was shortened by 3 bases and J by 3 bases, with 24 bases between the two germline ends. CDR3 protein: CASSSDWTPPGHPNEKLFF. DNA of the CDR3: TGTGCCAGCAGCTCAGACTGGACTCCCCCCGGCCATCCTAATGAAAAACTGTTTTTT.

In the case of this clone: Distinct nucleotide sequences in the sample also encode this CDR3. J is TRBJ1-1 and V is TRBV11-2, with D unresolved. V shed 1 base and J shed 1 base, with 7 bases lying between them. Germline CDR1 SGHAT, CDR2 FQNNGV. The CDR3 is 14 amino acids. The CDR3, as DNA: TGTGCCAGCAGCTTAGGTACTGCGAACACTGAAGCTTTCTTT. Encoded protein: CASSLGTANTEAFF.

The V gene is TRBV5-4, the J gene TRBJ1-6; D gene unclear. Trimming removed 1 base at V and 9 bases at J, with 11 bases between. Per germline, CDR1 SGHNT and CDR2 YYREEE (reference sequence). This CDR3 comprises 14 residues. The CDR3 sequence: CASSLSGYGSPLHF. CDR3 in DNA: TGTGCCAGCAGCTTGTCGGGTTATGGTTCACCCCTCCACTTT.

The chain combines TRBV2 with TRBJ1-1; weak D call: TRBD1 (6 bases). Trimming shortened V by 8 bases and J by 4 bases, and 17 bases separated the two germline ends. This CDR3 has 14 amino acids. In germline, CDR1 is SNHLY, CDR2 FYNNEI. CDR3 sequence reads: CASRQAGVSTEAFF. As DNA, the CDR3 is TGTGCCAGCCGACAGGCAGGGGTGAGCACTGAAGCTTTCTTT.

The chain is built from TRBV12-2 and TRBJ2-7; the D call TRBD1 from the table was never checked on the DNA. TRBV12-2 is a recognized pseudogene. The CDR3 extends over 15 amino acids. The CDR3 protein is CASRFNRGRPRGQYF. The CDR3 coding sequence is TGTGCAAGTCGCTTCAACAGGGGGCGCCCGAGGGGGCAGTACTTC.